Listed here is a single T cell receptor (beta chain). Its antigen is unknown. These data are taken from a study of PD-L1 blockade in urothelial cancer. About the research overall: Blood drawn 3 weeks (second dose) and 6 weeks after treatment start was analyzed. Whole-study results and caveats: Lower pretreatment blood TCR clonality, under the median, predicted better survival, researchers reported.

What went into each PCR as a spike was synthetic TCR analog templates. TCRdb's table, derived via immunoSEQ multiplex PCR, lists solely in-frame clones and lacks some. The data show around 130,000 clones, approximately 88% seen once. Time point reported: pretreatment peripheral blood. Unmatched junction bases numbered 4, after V lost 10 bases and J lost 1 base. The germline CDR1 and CDR2 sequences are ENHRY and SYGVKD. The CDR3 loop spans 13 amino acids. This clonotype was sampled from a man aged 50 to 59 with urothelial cancer. Sequenced here: PBMCs, sampled around atezolizumab (anti-PD-L1) treatment. The chain links TRBV10-3 to TRBJ2-7; 10 nucleotides match TRBD2. The CDR3 DNA follows: TGTGCCACCGAGCGGGAGGGTTCCTACGAGCAGTACTTC. It specifies CATEREGSYEQYF.